This T cell receptor (beta chain) comes out of a study of shared clonotypes between healthy human individuals. Regarding the study as a whole: Sorted-subset sequencing was shown by rarefaction to be incomplete despite large depth. Larger estimated richness was generally recorded for naive subsets relative to memory subsets.

The germline CDR1 and CDR2 sequences are ENHRY and SYGVKD. The CDR3 covers 11 residues. The V gene lost 10 bases and the J gene lost 4 bases, with 11 bases spanning the gap. Profiling relied on immunoSEQ multiplex PCR, and the TCRdb table lists in-frame clones only, not all of them. The repertoire has about 1.5 million clones, approximately 98% of them found once; the top ten carry 0.4% to 0.55%. Of note for this clone: Its antigen is not known.

The receptor's source is a man under 40 in good health. Source material: naive CD4+ T cells sorted from blood. Described subset: CD45RA+ positively selected. The V call is TRBV10-3, the J call TRBJ2-7; the D gene could be TRBD1 or TRBD2 (5 bases each). The CDR3 here is CATEGSYEQYF. As DNA, the CDR3 is TGTGCCACCGAGGGGTCTTACGAGCAGTACTTC.